This passage covers 19 T cell receptor beta chains from one sample sequenced in a study of cytomegalovirus exposure and HLA in healthy donors (dated by TCRdb to about 2017). The library relied on the immunoSEQ multiplex PCR assay. For the multiplex PCR, a mixture combining 60 forward primers for TCR Vbeta segments and 13 reverse primers for TCR Jbeta segments was used. The source is immuneACCESS, and TCRdb retained only in-frame sequences with V and J called. Part of the clones is not carried over; for the studies checked, unresolved V genes explain less than half of this, and the remainder is unexplained. For this sample there are tens of thousands of clones; roughly 80% appear just once. Together, the top ten hold under 12% of the sample. The sequenced sample consisted of PBMCs. Every receptor here comes from a woman in her late teens or twenties in good health and CMV-seropositive.

The chain has TRBV13 and TRBJ1-2, with D possibly being TRBD1 (6 bases). Trimming removed 4 bases from V and 3 bases from J, with 18 bases in between. The CDR3 is made up of 16 amino acids. The germline V gene has CDR1 PRHDT and CDR2 FYEKMQ (reference sequence). CDR3 sequence reads: CASSSRKRGGDYGYTF. The CDR3 nucleotides read TGTGCCAGCAGCTCTCGGAAGAGGGGGGGCGACTATGGCTACACCTTC.

CDR3 amino acids: CASSLGPRERFNEQFF. The CDR3 DNA follows: TGTGCCAGCAGCTTAGGGCCGAGGGAGCGGTTCAATGAGCAGTTCTTC. V is TRBV7-2 and J is TRBJ2-1; TRBD2 is a possible D gene (5 bases). Germline lookup yields CDR1 SGHTA and CDR2 FQGNSA. CDR3 size: 16 residues. The V gene lost 1 base and the J gene lost 6 bases, with 16 bases spanning the gap. The full variable domain, with the rest looked up from reference TRBV7-2 and TRBJ2-1, is GAGVSQSPSNKVTEKGKDVELRCDPISGHTALYWYRQSLGQGLEFLIYFQGNSAPDKSGLPSDRFSAERTGGSVSTLTIQRTQQEDSAVYLCASSLGPRERFNEQFFGPGTRLTVL.

The rearrangement joins TRBV30 to TRBJ2-2; 12 nucleotides match TRBD2. V was pared by 4 bases and J by 4 bases, with 7 bases of the junction left unmatched. The CDR3 is 16 amino acids. Germline CDR1 reads GTSNPN; CDR2 reads SVGIG (reference sequence). Here the CDR3 reads CAWTLAGGLSTGELFF. For the CDR3, the DNA is TGTGCCTGGACCCTAGCGGGGGGGCTCAGCACCGGGGAGCTGTTTTTT.

J is TRBJ2-7 and V is TRBV7-9; possibly TRBD1 for D (6 bases). Trimming pared 5 bases from V and 1 base from J, leaving 18 bases between. CDR3 length: 16 amino acids. Looked up from germline, CDR1 is SEHNR and CDR2 is FQNEAQ (reference sequence). The CDR3, as DNA: TGTGCCAGCAGCGCAACCCCGGGACACTCATCCTACGAGCAGTACTTC. Its translation: CASSATPGHSSYEQYF. The full variable domain, in which reference TRBV7-9 and TRBJ2-7 provide the parts outside the CDR3, is DTGVSQNPRHKITKRGQNVTFRCDPISEHNRLYWYRQTLGQGPEFLTYFQNEAQLEKSRLLSDRFSAERPKGSFSTLEIQRTEQGDSAMYLCASSATPGHSSYEQYFGPGTRLTVT.

The V call is TRBV11-2, the J call TRBJ2-1; 16 bases line up with TRBD2. Trimming cost V 3 bases and J 10 bases; bases outside gene matches: 9. CDR3 length: 17 residues. CDR1 is SGHAT and CDR2 is FQNNGV in the germline V gene. In DNA, the CDR3 is TGTGCCAGCAGCTTGCCTGCCGGGACTAGCGGGGGGGGCGAGCAGTTCTTC. Amino acid sequence: CASSLPAGTSGGGEQFF.

This chain connects TRBV9 to TRBJ2-5; 8 bases are a match to TRBD2. The junction had 8 bases not matched to a gene; V was cut back by 0 bases and J by 7 bases. CDR1 SGDLS and CDR2 YYNGEE come from the germline V gene. This CDR3 is built from 15 residues. The CDR3 here is CASSVASGGAATQYF. CDR3 DNA sequence: TGTGCCAGCAGCGTAGCCTCCGGGGGGGCGGCGACCCAGTACTTC.

V and J are TRBV7-6 and TRBJ1-4, with D possibly TRBD1 on 5 matching bases. The CDR3 has 16 residues. The germline V gene has CDR1 SGHVS and CDR2 FNYEAQ. V was shortened by 3 bases and J by 0 bases, with 11 bases between the two germline ends. CDR3 coding DNA: TGTGCCAGCAGCTTGGGGGGGGTTGCAACTAATGAAAAACTGTTTTTT. Translation: CASSLGGVATNEKLFF.

The CDR3, as DNA: TGTGCCAGCAGTCAAAGCCTGGACAGCCTCTATGGCTACACCTTC. Translation gives CASSQSLDSLYGYTF. This chain connects TRBV7-6 to TRBJ1-2, with a tentative D call TRBD1 (6 bases). V dropped 6 bases and J dropped 4 bases, with 18 bases sitting between them. There are 15 residues in the CDR3. Looked up from germline, CDR1 is SGHVS and CDR2 is FNYEAQ.

The genes are TRBV7-2 and TRBJ2-5, with TRBD1 identical over 8 bases. The CDR3 contains 15 residues. J was trimmed by 5 bases and V by 3 bases; bases with no gene match: 8. The germline CDR1 and CDR2 sequences are SGHTA and FQGNSA. This CDR3 is CASSFDRGGLETQYF. For the CDR3, the DNA is TGTGCCAGCAGCTTTGACAGGGGAGGCTTGGAGACCCAGTACTTC.

V is TRBV20-1 and J is TRBJ1-2; TRBD1 matches 7 bases. CDR3 length: 11 amino acids. With V trimmed by 6 bases and J by 6 bases, 4 bases remained unmatched. Germline V lookup: CDR1 DFQATT, CDR2 SNEGSKA (reference sequence). CDR3 nucleotides: TGCAGTGCGAAGAGGGGGCATGGCTACACCTTC. Its protein is CSAKRGHGYTF.

The genes are TRBV6-1 and TRBJ1-1; D uncertain. The CDR3 contains 14 residues. Trimming removed 3 bases at V and 2 bases at J, with 10 bases between. Germline CDR1 is MNHNS and CDR2 is SASEGT. CDR3 sequence reads: CASSDRQTNTEAFF. The CDR3 bases are TGTGCCAGCAGTGATCGGCAGACAAACACTGAAGCTTTCTTT.

The rearrangement uses TRBV7-9 and TRBJ1-4; 9 positions match TRBD1. Trimming took 1 base from V and 6 from J; bases not matched to a gene: 0. CDR1 is SEHNR, CDR2 FQNEAQ, per germline (reference sequence). The CDR3 length is 14 residues. Here the CDR3 DNA reads TGTGCCAGCAGCTTAGGGACAGGGGATGAAAAACTGTTTTTT. Protein sequence: CASSLGTGDEKLFF.

This chain connects TRBV19 to TRBJ2-3; maybe TRBD1 (6 bases). The CDR3 is made up of 15 amino acids. Germline V CDR1 and CDR2: LNHDA, SQIVND (reference sequence). The V end lost 4 bases, the J end lost 0 bases, and 11 bases lay between the germline ends. The CDR3: CASSRAGESTDTQYF. CDR3 sequence (DNA): TGTGCCAGTAGTAGGGCAGGGGAAAGCACAGATACGCAGTATTTT.

The DNA of the CDR3 is TGTGCCTGGAGCCTGTCCCAGGGAGGTGGCTACACCTTC. Translation gives CAWSLSQGGGYTF. The rearrangement uses TRBV30 and TRBJ1-2, with D maybe TRBD1 (5 bases). This CDR3 region has 13 residues. From germline, CDR1 is GTSNPN and CDR2 SVGIG (reference sequence). The ends were cut back, 3 bases at V and 7 bases at J, with 15 bases in the middle.

This rearrangement joins TRBV4-1 to TRBJ1-4; D is ambiguous. Per the germline V gene, CDR1 is MGHRA and CDR2 is YSYEKL. The CDR3 runs 15 residues. The V and J ends lost 1 base and 2 bases respectively, with 8 bases between them. The CDR3 bases are TGCGCCAGCAGCCAAGTAGTCGGGACTAATGAAAAACTGTTTTTT. Encoded protein: CASSQVVGTNEKLFF.

The chain carries TRBV7-9 and TRBJ2-1; D unclear. Trimming pared 5 bases from V and 5 bases from J, leaving 13 bases between. Germline assignment: CDR1 SEHNR and CDR2 FQNEAQ (reference sequence). The CDR3 extends over 14 amino acids. The chain's CDR3 is CASSRGGADNEQFF. In nucleotides, the CDR3 is TGTGCCAGCAGCCGCGGCGGAGCCGACAATGAGCAGTTCTTC.

The chain is built from TRBV16 and TRBJ1-4; possibly TRBD1 for D (6 bases). Germline V gives CDR1 KGHSY, CDR2 FQNENV. Trimming removed 4 bases at V and 8 bases at J, with 14 bases between. This CDR3 region has 14 residues. CDR3 in amino acids: CASSPPGVEEKLFF. The CDR3 region has the DNA TGTGCCAGCAGCCCCCCAGGGGTCGAAGAAAAACTGTTTTTT.

The rearrangement uses TRBV9 and TRBJ2-5, with D perhaps matching TRBD2 (7 bases). In germline, CDR1 is SGDLS, CDR2 YYNGEE. V shed 2 bases and J shed 4 bases, with 18 bases lying between them. This CDR3 is built from 16 residues. This CDR3 is CASSVEGGAYIETQYF. CDR3 coding DNA: TGTGCCAGCAGCGTGGAGGGGGGGGCCTATATAGAGACCCAGTACTTC.

Here the CDR3 DNA reads TGTGCCAGCAGCTCCGCCGGGACTCAGGCCTACAATGAGCAGTTCTTC. It codes for CASSSAGTQAYNEQFF. The chain combines TRBV7-3 with TRBJ2-1; a possible D gene is TRBD2 (6 bases). Germline V gives CDR1 SGHTA, CDR2 FQGTGA. V gave up 4 bases and J gave up 2 bases, with 15 bases separating them. This CDR3 comprises 16 residues.